Each of the 9 T cell receptor beta chains below was sequenced from the same sample in a study of blood T cell repertoires in COVID-19. Sequencing used immunoSEQ multiplex PCR; TCRdb keeps in-frame clones, though not all of them. The sample shows 95,000 to 150,000 clones, about 78% of them seen only once. The sequenced material came from peripheral blood. The receptors stem from a man between 65 and 85 years old with acute or convalescent COVID-19.

This clone showed up just once. The chain recombines TRBV5-5 with TRBJ2-5, with 11 nucleotides matching TRBD2. The ends lost 3 bases at V and 5 bases at J; junction bases unmatched: 6. CDR1 and CDR2 (germline): SGHKS, YYEKEE (reference sequence). The CDR3 contains 15 residues. CDR3 in amino acids: CASSSAGLAGETQYF. DNA of the CDR3: TGTGCCAGCAGCTCGGCCGGACTAGCGGGCGAGACCCAGTACTTC.

The genes are TRBV19 and TRBJ1-1, with D possibly matching TRBD1 (5 bases). Deletions cut 1 base from V and 4 bases from J, with 13 bases between. Germline V lookup: CDR1 LNHDA, CDR2 SQIVND (reference sequence). This CDR3 region has 15 residues. CDR3 in amino acids: CASSIGQGFGTEAFF. The CDR3 nucleotides are TGTGCCAGTAGTATAGGTCAGGGCTTTGGCACTGAAGCTTTCTTT.

The rearrangement links TRBV6-1 to TRBJ2-6; the match to TRBD2 covers 8 bases. J lost 0 bases, V lost 4 bases, and 8 bases had no gene match. The CDR3 runs 18 residues. The germline V gene has CDR1 MNHNS and CDR2 SASEGT. The CDR3 DNA is TGTGCCAGCAGTGTTACTGGCGGGGGGCCCTCTGGGGCCAACGTCCTGACTTTC. Protein sequence: CASSVTGGGPSGANVLTF.

J is TRBJ1-6 and V is TRBV13, with 11 positions matching TRBD1. CDR1 and CDR2 (germline): PRHDT, FYEKMQ (reference sequence). J was trimmed by 6 bases and V by 4 bases; bases with no gene match: 5. The CDR3 sequence is 16 residues long. The CDR3 loop reads CASSWRGTGGNSPLHF. The CDR3 region has the DNA TGTGCCAGCAGCTGGCGAGGGACAGGGGGTAATTCACCCCTCCACTTT. The full variable domain, with the rest looked up from reference TRBV13 and TRBJ1-6, is AAGVIQSPRHLIKEKRETATLKCYPIPRHDTVYWYQQGPGQDPQFLISFYEKMQSDKGSIPDRFSAQQFSDYHSELNMSSLELGDSALYFCASSWRGTGGNSPLHFGNGTRLTVT.

In regard to this clone: Other nucleotide sequences in the sample specify the same CDR3. This sequence joins TRBV19 and TRBJ1-2, with a weak D call TRBD1 (6 bases). Germline CDR1 LNHDA, CDR2 SQIVND (reference sequence). Trimming left V 3 bases short and J 4 bases short, with 12 bases between. The CDR3 runs to 14 residues. The CDR3 is CASSIPGQPYGYTF. In DNA form, the CDR3 reads TGTGCCAGTAGTATTCCCGGACAGCCCTATGGCTACACCTTC. The full variable domain, in which reference TRBV19 and TRBJ1-2 provide the parts outside the CDR3, is DGGITQSPKYLFRKEGQNVTLSCEQNLNHDAMYWYRQDPGQGLRLIYYSQIVNDFQKGDIAEGYSVSREKKESFPLTVTSAQKNPTAFYLCASSIPGQPYGYTFGSGTRLTVV.

The chain uses TRBV5-4 and TRBJ2-1; a weak D match, TRBD2 (6 bases). Germline V gene lookup returns CDR1 SGHNT and CDR2 YYREEE (reference sequence). There are 15 residues in the CDR3. V was clipped by 2 bases and J by 5 bases, with 14 bases between them. The CDR3, as DNA: TGTGCCAGCAGCTTTGGAGGGAATAGCCACAATGAGCAGTTCTTC. Encoded protein: CASSFGGNSHNEQFF.

The V call is TRBV19, the J call TRBJ2-7, with D perhaps TRBD2 (6 bases). Trimming left V 3 bases short and J 6 bases short, with 15 bases between. The CDR3 runs to 14 residues. Germline loops: CDR1 LNHDA, CDR2 SQIVND (reference sequence). The CDR3 sequence: CASSIPGLGGEQYF. The CDR3 DNA sequence: TGTGCCAGTAGTATTCCGGGTCTCGGGGGCGAGCAGTACTTC.

This clone came up many times. The rearrangement uses TRBV4-1 and TRBJ1-5; tentatively, D is TRBD1 (6 bases). The ends were cut back, 1 base at V and 0 bases at J, with 13 bases in the middle. The length of the CDR3 is 17 residues. Germline-derived CDR1 and CDR2 are MGHRA and YSYEKL. The CDR3 protein is CASSQVAGAYSNQPQHF. The CDR3 DNA reads as TGCGCCAGCAGCCAAGTCGCAGGGGCATATAGCAATCAGCCCCAGCATTTT.

This clone occurred a few times. Written as DNA, the CDR3 is TGCGCCAGCGGACTCGTGGGAGGAGCAACTAATGAAAAACTGTTTTTT. It specifies CASGLVGGATNEKLFF. The J gene is TRBJ1-4, the V gene TRBV5-1; D uncertain. The CDR3 covers 16 residues. Trimming took off 7 bases at V and 0 bases at J, with 16 bases between the two ends. The germline V gene encodes CDR1 SGHRS and CDR2 YFSETQ.